These 9 T cell receptor beta chains originate from one sample sequenced in a study of T cells in Graves' hyperthyroidism and ophthalmopathy. Amplified TCR beta CDR3 regions came from RNA transcripts. First-round RT-PCR targeting the TCR CDR3 was performed with the HTBI primer set. TCRdb ran MiXCR on the multiplex PCR reads and lists one entry per CDR3 protein. The repertoire holds around 440,000 distinct CDR3 sequences, with 15% to 18% as singletons. The sequenced sample was blood. The receptors come from a woman aged 18 to 35 with Graves' hyperthyroidism.

This clonotype showed up many times. CDR3 DNA sequence: TGTGCCAGCAGTTTATTAAATGTAGGGACAGCCGCGAACTCAGGCTACACCTTC. Residues: CASSLLNVGTAANSGYTF. This chain joins TRBV12-3 or TRBV12-4 and TRBJ1-2; 7 bases map to TRBD1. With 2 bases clipped from V and 8 bases from J, the junction kept 20 bases outside the gene matches. The CDR3 sequence is 18 residues long.

Only a few counts were recorded for this clonotype. This chain's CDR3 is CASSILTGLGNEQYF. The CDR3 bases are TGTGCCAGTAGTATTCTGACGGGGCTCGGGAACGAGCAGTACTTC. This chain links TRBV19 with TRBJ2-7, with D perhaps matching TRBD1 or TRBD2 (5 bases each). V shed 3 bases and J shed 5 bases, with 17 bases lying between them. Germline V CDR1 and CDR2: LNHDA, SQIVND (reference sequence). There are 15 residues in the CDR3.

This clonotype has at least ten counts. The chain links TRBV5-1 to TRBJ2-1; D uncertain. The ends were cut back, 0 bases at V and 3 bases at J, with 13 bases in the middle. Per germline, CDR1 SGHRS and CDR2 YFSETQ. This CDR3 is 16 amino acids long. As DNA, the CDR3 is TGCGCCAGCAGCTTGGCCTACGATAAGATCTACAATGAGCAGTTCTTC. Its translation: CASSLAYDKIYNEQFF.

The chain is built from TRBV5-4 and TRBJ2-2; weak D call: TRBD2 (5 bases). This CDR3 contains 14 residues. Germline V CDR1 and CDR2: SGHNT, YYREEE (reference sequence). The V end was cut by 4 bases, the J end by 1 base, with 8 bases between. The CDR3 reads CASSIAWNTGELFF. CDR3 DNA: TGTGCCAGCAGCATAGCGTGGAACACCGGGGAGCTGTTTTTT. The variable domain in full, with the rest retrieved from reference TRBV5-4 and TRBJ2-2, is ETGVTQSPTHLIKTRGQQVTLRCSSQSGHNTVSWYQQALGQGPQFIFQYYREEENGRGNFPPRFSGLQFPNYSSELNVNALELDDSALYLCASSIAWNTGELFFGEGSRLTVL.

The chain combines TRBV20-1 with TRBJ2-7, with D tentatively TRBD1 (5 bases). The germline gives CDR1 DFQATT, CDR2 SNEGSKA (reference sequence). There are 14 residues in the CDR3. The V gene lost 3 bases and the J gene lost 3 bases, with 15 bases spanning the gap. CDR3 region: CSASSGWGLYEQYF. CDR3 in DNA: TGCAGTGCTAGCTCGGGCTGGGGCCTCTACGAGCAGTACTTC.

This clonotype came up many times. The chain recombines TRBV6-2 or TRBV6-3 with TRBJ1-1; TRBD1 matches at 8 bases. The CDR3 has 16 amino acids. CDR1 and CDR2 (germline): MNHEY, SVGEGT. V trimming: 5 bases; J trimming: 3 bases; junction bases outside the gene matches: 11. CDR3 loop: CASSQAWTGRDTEAFF. CDR3 in DNA: TGTGCCAGCAGTCAAGCTTGGACAGGGCGGGACACTGAAGCTTTCTTT.

The sample holds many counts of this clonotype. The V call is TRBV12-3 or TRBV12-4, the J call TRBJ2-7; D might be TRBD2 (5 bases). Trimming cost V 1 base and J 2 bases, with 9 bases left between them. CDR3 size: 14 residues. CDR3 bases: TGTGCCAGCAGTTTAGACGGGGTAGCCTACGAGCAGTACTTC. It translates to CASSLDGVAYEQYF.

Only a few counts were recorded for this clonotype. The chain uses TRBV5-1 and TRBJ2-1; D gene ambiguous. Germline lookup yields CDR1 SGHRS and CDR2 YFSETQ. The CDR3 loop spans 13 amino acids. The V end lost 5 bases, the J end lost 2 bases, and 8 bases lay between the germline ends. CDR3 amino acids: CASSSWAYNEQFF. The CDR3 DNA reads TGCGCCAGCAGTTCATGGGCCTACAATGAGCAGTTCTTC.

The chain uses TRBV27 and TRBJ2-5; no reliable D call. Germline loops: CDR1 MNHEY, CDR2 SMNVEV (reference sequence). V was pared by 0 bases and J by 1 base, with 6 bases between. The length of the CDR3 is 14 residues. The CDR3 loop reads CASSLSSRQETQYF. The DNA for the CDR3 is TGTGCCAGCAGTTTATCTTCCCGCCAAGAGACCCAGTACTTC.